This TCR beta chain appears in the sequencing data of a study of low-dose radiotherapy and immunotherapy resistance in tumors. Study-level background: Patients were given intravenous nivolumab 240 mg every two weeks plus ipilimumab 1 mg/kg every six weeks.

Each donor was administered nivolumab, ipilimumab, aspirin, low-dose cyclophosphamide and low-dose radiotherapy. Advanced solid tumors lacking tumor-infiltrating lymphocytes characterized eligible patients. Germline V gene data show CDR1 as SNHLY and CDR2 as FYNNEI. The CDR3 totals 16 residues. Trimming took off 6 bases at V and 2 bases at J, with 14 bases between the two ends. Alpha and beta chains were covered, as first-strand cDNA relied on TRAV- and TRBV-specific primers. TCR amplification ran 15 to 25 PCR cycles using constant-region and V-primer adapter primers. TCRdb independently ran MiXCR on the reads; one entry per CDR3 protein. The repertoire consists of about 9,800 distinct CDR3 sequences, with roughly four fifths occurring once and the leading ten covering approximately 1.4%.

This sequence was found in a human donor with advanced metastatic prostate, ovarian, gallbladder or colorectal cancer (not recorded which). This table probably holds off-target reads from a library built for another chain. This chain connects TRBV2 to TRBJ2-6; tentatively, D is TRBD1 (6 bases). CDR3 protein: CASSEDSFAGANVLTF. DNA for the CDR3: TGTGCCAGCAGCGAGGACAGTTTTGCTGGGGCCAACGTCCTGACTTTC. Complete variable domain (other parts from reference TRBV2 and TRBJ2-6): EPEVTQTPSHQVTQMGQEVILRCVPISNHLYFYWYRQILGQKVEFLVSFYNNEISEKSEIFDDQFSVERPDGSNFTLKIRSTKLEDSAMYFCASSEDSFAGANVLTFGAGSRLTVL.